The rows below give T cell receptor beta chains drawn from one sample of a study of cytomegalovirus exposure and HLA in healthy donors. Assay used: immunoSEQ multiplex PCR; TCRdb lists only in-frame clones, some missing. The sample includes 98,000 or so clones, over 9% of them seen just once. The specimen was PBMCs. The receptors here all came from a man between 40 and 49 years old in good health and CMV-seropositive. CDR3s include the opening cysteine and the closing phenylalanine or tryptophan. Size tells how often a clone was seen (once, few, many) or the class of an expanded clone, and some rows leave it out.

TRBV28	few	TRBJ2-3	CASSLRVGAGTDTQYF
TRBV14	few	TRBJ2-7	CASSQTGTGTYEQYF
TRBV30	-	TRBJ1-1	CAWSSQGTEAFF
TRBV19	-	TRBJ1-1	CASSIAGITEAFF
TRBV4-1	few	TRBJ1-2	CASSPERVFYGYTF
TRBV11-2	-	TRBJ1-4	CASSLGGQDEKLFF
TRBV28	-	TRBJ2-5	CASSGGGRRRTQYF
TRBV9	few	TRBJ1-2	CASSASDRGGSGYTF
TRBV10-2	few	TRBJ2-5	CASQSGRPQETQYF
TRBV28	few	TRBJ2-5	CASNNQETQYF
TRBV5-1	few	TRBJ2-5	CASSLGTGGQETQYF
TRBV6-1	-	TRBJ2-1	CASSDFSSGASLPSGNEQFF
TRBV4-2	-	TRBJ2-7	CASSQVGSGKGQYF